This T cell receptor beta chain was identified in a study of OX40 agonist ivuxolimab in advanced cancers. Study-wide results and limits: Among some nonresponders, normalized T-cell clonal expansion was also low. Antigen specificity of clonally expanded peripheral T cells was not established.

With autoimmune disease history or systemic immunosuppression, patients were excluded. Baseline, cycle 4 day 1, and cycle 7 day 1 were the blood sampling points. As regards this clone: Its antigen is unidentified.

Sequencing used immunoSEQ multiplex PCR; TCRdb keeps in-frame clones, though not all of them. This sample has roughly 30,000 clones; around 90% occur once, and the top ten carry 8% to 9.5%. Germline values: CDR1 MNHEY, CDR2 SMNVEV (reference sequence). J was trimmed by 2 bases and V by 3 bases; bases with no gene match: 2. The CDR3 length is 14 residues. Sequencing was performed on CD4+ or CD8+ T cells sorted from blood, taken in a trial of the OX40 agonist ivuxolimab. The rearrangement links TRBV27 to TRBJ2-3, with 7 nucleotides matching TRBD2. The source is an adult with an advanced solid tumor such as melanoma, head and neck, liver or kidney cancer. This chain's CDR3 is CASSLGGVTDTQYF. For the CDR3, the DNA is TGTGCCAGCAGTTTGGGGGGGGTCACAGATACGCAGTATTTT.